The clone carrying this TCR beta chain was counted between two and nine times. The source of the sample is a study of blood T cell repertoires in COVID-19. Methods used by the authors: The assay estimated nucleated cells by amplifying reference gene primers. TCRdb's copy holds only in-frame clones and misses some; the assay was immunoSEQ multiplex PCR. That table furnishes V, J and clone size, whereas the DNA furnished D and trimming. The sample lists about 110,000 clones, about 90% occurring once. This CDR3 is 14 amino acids long. Germline CDR1 reads LGHNT; CDR2 reads FRNRAP. Trimming cost V 1 base and J 5 bases, with 10 bases left between them.

The chain uses TRBV12-5 and TRBJ2-3; D is undetermined. Material: peripheral blood. The clonotype was recovered from a human donor in a cohort sampled during active COVID-19. In DNA, the CDR3 is TGTGCTAGTGGTTTGGATGGGCCAGAAGATACGCAGTATTTT. Translation gives CASGLDGPEDTQYF.